This T cell receptor (beta chain) was retrieved from a study of T cells in Graves' hyperthyroidism and ophthalmopathy. Study in general: The initial diagnosis was the point when peripheral blood was collected, ahead of any treatment. Study-wide findings and caveats: Blood held most thyroid clonotypes expanded above 0.001 frequency. A median about 6.5 months before onset, the model predicted ophthalmopathy.

The investigators amplified TCR beta CDR3 regions from RNA transcripts. RT-PCR in the first round (using the HTBI primer set) targeted the TCR CDR3. In TCRdb, the multiplex PCR reads were re-called with MiXCR into one record per CDR3 protein. The table shows hundreds of thousands of distinct CDR3 sequences, with roughly 21% occurring only once. Any patient presenting with uncontrolled infection, other autoimmune disease, pregnancy or lactation was left out. From germline, CDR1 is DFQATT and CDR2 SNEGSKA (reference sequence). The V end was cut by 3 bases, the J end by 7 bases, with 7 bases between. The CDR3 contains 10 residues. Comment on this clonotype: The antigen remains unidentified.

Input material: blood. V and J are TRBV20-1 and TRBJ2-7; no firm D call. The sequence was obtained from a man aged 40-49 years with Graves' ophthalmopathy. The CDR3 loop is CSARVREQYF. CDR3 in DNA: TGCAGTGCTAGGGTTCGGGAGCAGTACTTC.